The T cell receptor (beta chain) under discussion was sequenced for a study of cytomegalovirus exposure and HLA in healthy donors. Overall study context: Membership in the Caucasian-associated ancestry cluster was found for about four fifths of roughly 400 genotyped donors.

The PCR ran on 60 Vbeta and 13 Jbeta primers. The protocol was immunoSEQ multiplex PCR, while the TCRdb copy is restricted to in-frame clones and leaves out a portion. The sample includes approximately 93,000 clones, around 80% of them seen just once. In the case of this clone: Its antigen is unidentified.

Germline lookup yields CDR1 SGHDT and CDR2 YYEEEE. V was pared by 0 bases and J by 4 bases, with 7 bases between. CDR3 length: 13 residues. Broader study findings: Trimming of TCR beta V- and J-genes showed a link, identified in a later analysis, to a missense DCLRE1C variant.

This chain joins TRBV5-6 and TRBJ1-2; D is uncertain. The material sequenced was PBMCs. This TCR was sampled from a male donor in good health and CMV-seropositive. CDR3 DNA: TGTGCCAGCAGCTTGGGAGGCCTCTATGGCTACACCTTC. Encoded protein: CASSLGGLYGYTF.